This TCR beta chain was identified in a study of T cells in Graves' hyperthyroidism and ophthalmopathy. The study, taken as a whole, reports: Ophthalmopathy was told apart from stable hyperthyroidism by a 13 V-J model. In validation, the model predicted ophthalmopathy. These predictions came a median around 5.9 months before onset.

What was amplified from RNA transcripts were TCR beta CDR3 regions. Researchers ran a first-round RT-PCR on the TCR CDR3 using the HTBI primer set. TCRdb processed the multiplex PCR reads anew with MiXCR; each CDR3 protein has one entry. The top ten clones hold 11% to 15% of a sample with about 510,000 distinct CDR3 sequences, 12% to 15% of them seen once. An absence of ophthalmopathy progression within 18 months meant stable Graves' hyperthyroidism. Recently diagnosed hyperthyroidism of less than 2 months' duration affected patients aged 18 to 65. Trimming at V came to 5 bases and at J to 3 bases, leaving 6 bases not matched to a gene. CDR3 length equals 13 residues. Germline V gene data show CDR1 as DFQATT and CDR2 as SNEGSKA (reference sequence). With respect to this clonotype: The antigen remains unidentified.

This clonotype originated in a woman aged 40 to 50 with Graves' hyperthyroidism. The V and J genes are TRBV20-1 and TRBJ2-7, with 8 bases that match TRBD1. Sequenced input: blood. The CDR3 DNA follows: TGCAGTGCTGGACAGGGTTATGACTACGAGCAGTACTTC. Residues: CSAGQGYDYEQYF.